The 32 T cell receptor beta chains given below trace back to one sample, sequenced in a study of blood T cells in healthy people across ages. PCR was performed a second time for about 7 to 11 cycles using a sample-barcoded 5' primer and a J-beta primer mix. TCRdb fed the 5' RACE reads into MiXCR, producing one record per CDR3 protein. The table shows some 1.5 million distinct CDR3 sequences, with about 30% occurring only once. The sample was blood. The receptor source for this set is a woman in her thirties in good health.

This clonotype was observed a handful of times. This chain uses TRBV14 with TRBJ2-4; D unresolved. The CDR3 runs to 12 residues. Germline V gene data show CDR1 as SGHDN and CDR2 as FVKESK. Trimming stripped 1 base from V and 8 bases from J, with 6 bases between. CDR3 sequence (DNA): TGTGCCAGCAGCCAAGTGAAACACATTCAGTACTTC. Translating it yields CASSQVKHIQYF.

The J gene is TRBJ2-1, the V gene TRBV12-3 or TRBV12-4; 9 nucleotides agree with TRBD2. With V trimmed by 6 bases and J by 4 bases, 28 bases remained unmatched. The CDR3 contains 22 residues. CDR3 DNA: TGTGCCAGCAGACCTAGGTCCCTGTTGGCGGGGGGGCGTCCCTCCCTTTACAATGAGCAGTTCTTC. This sequence encodes CASRPRSLLAGGRPSLYNEQFF.

The chain carries TRBV10-2 and TRBJ2-5; the match to TRBD2 covers 9 bases. The J call may be in error: the DNA end matches TRBJ2-7 better. The CDR3 spans 17 residues. Per germline, CDR1 WSHSY and CDR2 SAAADI. CDR3 bases: TGCGCCAGCAGTGAGTACCGCGGCGGGAGGGCCCCCTACGAGCAGTACTTC. It translates to CASSEYRGGRAPYEQYF.

The sample holds a few counts of this clonotype. V and J are TRBV6-6 and TRBJ2-7; 15 nucleotides match TRBD2. Germline-derived CDR1 and CDR2 are MNHNY and SVGAGI (reference sequence). The CDR3 has 16 amino acids. The V gene end was trimmed by 4 bases and the J gene end by 7 bases; junction bases not matched to a gene: 8. The CDR3, as DNA: TGTGCCAGCAGTTCTAGGACTAGCGGGGGGGCGAGGGAGCAGTACTTC. Residues: CASSSRTSGGAREQYF.

This clonotype appeared once. The rearrangement uses TRBV20-1 and TRBJ1-1; D unresolved. The CDR3 runs 14 residues. Germline assignment: CDR1 DFQATT and CDR2 SNEGSKA (reference sequence). V was shortened by 3 bases and J by 0 bases, with 11 bases between the two germline ends. CDR3 DNA: TGCAGTGCTAGTTTGGCGGACGTGAACACTGAAGCTTTCTTT. It specifies CSASLADVNTEAFF.

This chain connects TRBV18 to TRBJ2-7; 8 bases are shared with TRBD1. V shed 0 bases and J 3 bases; nucleotides not matched to a gene: 7. The CDR3 length is 16 residues. The germline gives CDR1 KGHSH, CDR2 LQKENI. In nucleotides, the CDR3 is TGTGCCAGCTCACCACCGGGCCAGGGGGCCCTCTACGAGCAGTACTTC. Encoded protein: CASSPPGQGALYEQYF.

This clonotype was observed a handful of times. At one boundary the junction diverges from the germline segment, which might be a read error. The chain couples TRBV10-3 to TRBJ2-6; the D gene is possibly TRBD2 (6 bases). The CDR3 loop spans 14 amino acids. Germline lookup yields CDR1 ENHRY and CDR2 SYGVKD. CDR3 protein: CAVKRDSGANVRTF. CDR3 nucleotides: TGTGCCGTCAAACGGGACTCTGGGGCCAACGTCCGGACTTTC.

As to this clonotype: This may come from a read error, since a much larger clone is one base off. The rearrangement uses TRBV29-1 and TRBJ2-3, with 7 bases that match TRBD2. Germline CDR1 SQVTM, CDR2 ANQGSEA. The CDR3 contains 14 residues. V lost 4 bases and J lost 6; bases outside the gene matches: 10. DNA for the CDR3: TGCAGCGTTGCCAGCGGGAACGGTAGGGATACGCAGTATTTT. It encodes CSVASGNGRDTQYF.

The chain is built from TRBV5-1 and TRBJ2-2; D is possibly TRBD1 (5 bases). Between the trimmed V and J ends, which lost 5 bases and 8 bases, there was a span of 10 bases. Germline CDR1 and CDR2: SGHRS and YFSETQ. The CDR3 spans 12 residues. The CDR3 nucleotides read TGCGCCAGCAGGGGGCATCCGGGGGAGCTGTTTTTT. The encoded protein is CASRGHPGELFF.

This clonotype was counted at least ten times. The chain uses TRBV7-6 and TRBJ2-7; a possible D gene is TRBD1 (7 bases). The V and J ends lost 5 bases and 6 bases respectively, with 23 bases between them. In germline, CDR1 is SGHVS, CDR2 FNYEAQ. The CDR3 is 16 residues long. For the CDR3, the DNA is TGTGCCAGCAGCCGGGGGCAGGGGGATCTGAATGGCGAGCAGTACTTC. It translates to CASSRGQGDLNGEQYF.

This clonotype was detected many times. The chain links TRBV7-9 to TRBJ2-1; TRBD2 agrees at 14 bases. The CDR3 extends over 22 amino acids. V shed 5 bases and J 3 bases; nucleotides not matched to a gene: 21. In germline, CDR1 is SEHNR, CDR2 FQNEAQ (reference sequence). The CDR3 DNA is TGTGCCAGCAGCCGCCGGCCCAGTTGGGGACTAGCGGGAGAGAAGGACTACAATGAGCAGTTCTTC. As protein: CASSRRPSWGLAGEKDYNEQFF.

The chain links TRBV15 to TRBJ2-7; D remains ambiguous. Germline CDR1 and CDR2: LNHNV and YYDKDF (reference sequence). V lost 0 bases and J lost 3, with 9 bases in between. This CDR3 has 14 residues. This CDR3 is CATSRDLVRYEQYF. CDR3 DNA sequence: TGTGCCACCAGCAGAGATCTGGTACGCTACGAGCAGTACTTC.

The gene calls are TRBV21-1 and TRBJ2-5; the table names TRBD1, a call not compared with the DNA. TRBV21-1 is a pseudogene. The CDR3 runs 16 residues. CDR3 in DNA: TGTGCCAGCAGCAAGCCAGACAGGGCGTACCAAGAGACCCAGTACTTC. Translated, it gives CASSKPDRAYQETQYF.

This clonotype was observed at least ten times. V gene TRBV14 combines with J gene TRBJ2-4; TRBD1 agrees at 10 bases. Germline V gene lookup returns CDR1 SGHDN and CDR2 FVKESK. The length of the CDR3 is 15 residues. V was pared by 5 bases and J by 1 base, with 2 bases of the junction left unmatched. The CDR3 spells CASSDRGQAKNIQYF. The CDR3 region has the DNA TGTGCCAGCAGCGACAGGGGGCAGGCCAAAAACATTCAGTACTTC.

The sample holds a few counts of this clonotype. The chain has TRBV29-1 and TRBJ1-1; 7 bases are a match to TRBD1. The CDR3 length is 14 residues. Trimming removed 6 bases from V and 1 base from J; junction bases left unmatched: 8. CDR1 is SQVTM and CDR2 is ANQGSEA in the germline V gene. CDR3 DNA sequence: TGCAGCGTGGGGCGGGACAGCACGAACACTGAAGCTTTCTTT. Translation: CSVGRDSTNTEAFF.

In nucleotides, the CDR3 is TGCGCCAGCAGCTTGTTTGGTTCAAACACTGAAGCTTTCTTT. This encodes CASSLFGSNTEAFF. The rearrangement joins TRBV5-1 to TRBJ1-1; D is unresolved. V was clipped by 1 base and J by 2 bases, with 9 bases between them. Germline CDR1 is SGHRS and CDR2 is YFSETQ. The CDR3 loop spans 14 amino acids.

This clonotype has just a few counts. The chain combines TRBV28 with TRBJ2-7; D might be TRBD1 (5 bases). Trimming cost V 8 bases and J 1 base, with 15 bases left between them. The CDR3 has 14 residues. Germline CDR1 MDHEN, CDR2 SYDVKM. The CDR3: CASYPGRASYEQYF. In DNA, the CDR3 is TGTGCCAGCTATCCCGGCAGGGCGTCCTACGAGCAGTACTTC.

The chain has TRBV6-5 and TRBJ2-1; D uncertain. The length of the CDR3 is 11 residues. Germline assignment: CDR1 MNHEY and CDR2 SVGAGI. V gave up 6 bases and J gave up 10 bases, with 10 bases separating them. The CDR3 coding sequence is TGTGCCAGCAGGTCATACTACGAGCAGTTCTTC. Translation: CASRSYYEQFF.

In its sample, this clonotype was seen a few times. The V gene is TRBV11-3, the J gene TRBJ2-1, with TRBD1 matching 10 bases. CDR3 length: 14 amino acids. The trim removed 1 base at V and 10 bases at J, leaving 4 bases unmatched. In germline, CDR1 is SGHNT, CDR2 YENEEA. The CDR3 nucleotides are TGTGCCAGCAGCTTAGTCGGACAGGGGGGCGAGCAGTTCTTC. Protein: CASSLVGQGGEQFF. The full variable domain, its missing parts supplied by reference TRBV11-3 and TRBJ2-1, is EAGVVQSPRYKIIEKKQPVAFWCNPISGHNTLYWYLQNLGQGPELLIRYENEEAVDDSQLPKDRFSAERLKGVDSTLKIQPAELGDSAVYLCASSLVGQGGEQFFGPGTRLTVL.

This sequence joins TRBV7-9 and TRBJ2-1; 7 positions match TRBD2. There are 16 residues in the CDR3. Germline V gene data show CDR1 as SEHNR and CDR2 as FQNEAQ (reference sequence). Unmatched junction bases numbered 14, after V lost 4 bases and J lost 8 bases. CDR3 residues: CASSSEGVREEYEQFF. CDR3 in DNA: TGTGCCAGCAGCTCCGAGGGTGTCCGGGAGGAGTATGAGCAGTTCTTC.

The V gene is TRBV5-1, the J gene TRBJ2-7, with TRBD2 matching 8 bases. The DNA end lines up better with TRBJ2-5; the J call may be wrong. CDR1 is SGHRS and CDR2 is YFSETQ in the germline V gene. The CDR3 has 15 residues. This chain's CDR3 is CASSLAAGDQETQYF. The CDR3 DNA reads TGCGCCAGCAGCTTGGCAGCGGGAGACCAAGAGACCCAGTACTTC.

The chain carries TRBV2 and TRBJ1-1; weak D call: TRBD1 (6 bases). The CDR3 totals 13 residues. The germline V and J ends were trimmed by 8 bases and 1 base, with 11 bases remaining between them. Germline V lookup: CDR1 SNHLY, CDR2 FYNNEI. CDR3 DNA: TGTGCCAGCGGATGGGGACAGAACACTGAAGCTTTCTTT. Protein: CASGWGQNTEAFF.

The J gene is TRBJ1-1, the V gene TRBV11-2; D ambiguous. The germline V gene encodes CDR1 SGHAT and CDR2 FQNNGV. The CDR3 has 14 residues. The V gene lost 5 bases and the J gene lost 1 base, with 11 bases spanning the gap. In DNA, the CDR3 is TGTGCCAGCAGCCAAGAACCAGCGAACACTGAAGCTTTCTTT. Encoded protein: CASSQEPANTEAFF.

This clonotype was seen ten or more times. The chain combines TRBV29-1 with TRBJ2-7; D is possibly TRBD1 or TRBD2 (6 bases each). CDR1 and CDR2 (germline): SQVTM, ANQGSEA. The CDR3 extends over 14 amino acids. V dropped 6 bases and J dropped 2 bases, with 17 bases sitting between them. The CDR3 nucleotides read TGCAGCGTCGTTAGGGGGGACATACCCTACGAGCAGTACTTC. Amino acid sequence: CSVVRGDIPYEQYF.

In its sample, this clonotype was seen a few times. The J gene is TRBJ1-5, the V gene TRBV7-2, with 7 bases aligning to TRBD1. The V gene's germline CDR1 is SGHTA and CDR2 FQGNSA. This CDR3 comprises 13 residues. Trimming cost V 5 bases and J 11 bases; bases outside gene matches: 9. CDR3 protein: CASSPGQLGSQHF. The CDR3 DNA follows: TGTGCCAGCAGCCCGGGACAGCTGGGTTCCCAGCATTTT.

Ten or more counts support this clonotype. The chain has TRBV29-1 and TRBJ2-7; 12 nucleotides agree with TRBD2. Germline V gene lookup returns CDR1 SQVTM and CDR2 ANQGSEA. The CDR3 loop spans 13 amino acids. With 7 bases clipped from V and 4 bases from J, the junction kept 5 bases outside the gene matches. The CDR3 protein is CSGFGTSGYEQYF. The CDR3 nucleotides read TGCAGCGGATTTGGGACTAGCGGGTACGAGCAGTACTTC.

This clonotype was recorded a few times. One base away lies a much larger clone, so this may be a sequencing read error. The V gene is TRBV5-1, the J gene TRBJ2-7; 9 positions agree with TRBD1. Germline CDR1 reads SGHRS; CDR2 reads YFSETQ. This CDR3 has 15 amino acids. V lost 4 bases to trimming and J lost 6 bases; unmatched junction nucleotides: 11. CDR3 residues: CASSLDGQGSREQYF. DNA of the CDR3: TGCGCCAGCAGCCTTGACGGACAGGGGAGTCGCGAGCAGTACTTC.

On this clonotype: With a much larger clone just one base away, this may be a read error. This chain uses TRBV11-2 with TRBJ2-7; D gene unclear. The CDR3 length is 14 residues. CDR1 SGHAT and CDR2 FQNNGV come from the germline V gene. Here the CDR3 DNA reads TGTGTCAGCAGCTTCAATCACGCTAACTACGAGCAGTACTTC. Translation: CVSSFNHANYEQYF.

The chain carries TRBV12-3 or TRBV12-4 and TRBJ1-5, with TRBD1 matching over 7 bases. The CDR3 sequence is 14 residues long. V was pared by 6 bases and J by 7 bases, with 9 bases of the junction left unmatched. CDR3 nucleotide sequence: TGTGCCAGCAGAATAGGACAGGCGTACCAGCCCCAGCATTTT. Translation gives CASRIGQAYQPQHF.

The CDR3: CASSLSGQGDEQFF. The CDR3 region has the DNA TGTGCCAGCAGTTTAAGCGGTCAGGGCGATGAGCAGTTCTTC. The V gene is TRBV12-3 or TRBV12-4, the J gene TRBJ2-1; D is tentatively TRBD1 or TRBD2 (5 bases each). This CDR3 comprises 14 residues. V was trimmed by 2 bases and J by 8 bases, leaving 13 bases between them.

A remark on this clonotype: One end of the junction fails to match germline, which may point to a read error. The J gene is TRBJ2-7, the V gene TRBV20-1; no clear D gene. Germline V lookup: CDR1 DFQATT, CDR2 SNEGSKA (reference sequence). CDR3 length equals 14 residues. CDR3 loop: CSARGRVGSYEQYF. As DNA, the CDR3 is TGCAGCGCTAGAGGCAGAGTTGGGTCCTACGAGCAGTACTTC.

A remark on this clonotype: A read error is possible here, since a much larger clone lies one base away. This chain joins TRBV14 and TRBJ2-7; 9 bases match TRBD2. The CDR3 is 19 amino acids. CDR1 is SGHDN and CDR2 is FVKESK in the germline V gene. CDR3 residues: CAGSQGFAGGFGRSYEQYF. The CDR3 region has the DNA TGTGCCGGCAGCCAAGGGTTCGCGGGAGGGTTTGGTCGGTCCTACGAGCAGTACTTC.